One and the same sample provided the 21 T cell receptor beta chains below, sequenced in a study of cytomegalovirus exposure and HLA in healthy donors. This PCR relied on a set of 60 Vbeta primers and 13 Jbeta primers. Sequenced by immunoSEQ multiplex PCR; TCRdb stores in-frame clones only, minus some. Among approximately 70,000 clones listed, about 67% were seen once. Sequencing input: PBMCs. Receptor source: a man between 40 and 49 years old in good health and CMV-seropositive.

The V and J genes are TRBV5-1 and TRBJ1-6; 9 positions agree with TRBD1. After removal of 4 bases from V and 9 bases from J, the junction contained 8 bases not matched to a gene. Germline values: CDR1 SGHRS, CDR2 YFSETQ. The CDR3 is 15 amino acids. The CDR3 spells CASSRGQGVGSPLHF. As DNA, the CDR3 is TGCGCCAGCAGCCGGGGACAGGGAGTAGGTTCACCCCTCCACTTT.

V gene TRBV9 combines with J gene TRBJ1-1; 9 positions match TRBD1. The CDR3 is made up of 15 amino acids. Unmatched junction bases numbered 6, after V lost 3 bases and J lost 3 bases. Germline CDR1 reads SGDLS; CDR2 reads YYNGEE. The CDR3 here is CASSDTGGGDTEAFF. Here the CDR3 DNA reads TGTGCCAGCAGCGATACAGGGGGCGGGGACACTGAAGCTTTCTTT.

As DNA, the CDR3 is TGTGCCAGCAGCTTCGTGGGGGGGCCCGCAGATACGCAGTATTTT. Encoded protein: CASSFVGGPADTQYF. This chain connects TRBV11-2 to TRBJ2-3, with D maybe TRBD2 (7 bases). This CDR3 comprises 15 residues. V was pared by 3 bases and J by 4 bases, with 14 bases between. Germline CDR1 reads SGHAT; CDR2 reads FQNNGV.

The chain uses TRBV28 and TRBJ1-5; D not resolved. V was clipped by 8 bases and J by 1 base, with 6 bases between them. This CDR3 has 12 amino acids. Germline V CDR1 and CDR2: MDHEN, SYDVKM. CDR3 sequence reads: CASRESNQPQHF. The CDR3 nucleotides are TGTGCCAGCCGGGAAAGCAATCAGCCCCAGCATTTT.

Turning to this clone: The junction departs from germline at one end; a sequencing error may be responsible. This chain uses TRBV2 with TRBJ1-1; the match to TRBD1 covers 7 bases. Germline V gives CDR1 SNHLY, CDR2 FYNNEI. The CDR3 is made up of 15 amino acids. As DNA, the CDR3 is TGTGCCAGCACTTCGGAAACAGGGGAAAACACTGCAGCTTTCTTT. It encodes CASTSETGENTAAFF.

This sequence joins TRBV5-4 and TRBJ1-4, with a tentative D call TRBD1 (6 bases). The CDR3 sequence is 13 residues long. Germline lookup yields CDR1 SGHNT and CDR2 YYREEE (reference sequence). Trimming removed 9 bases at V and 5 bases at J, with 14 bases between. The CDR3 sequence: CATGRGQNEKLFF. The CDR3 nucleotides are TGTGCCACGGGAAGAGGACAGAATGAAAAACTGTTTTTT.

This clone was observed a handful of times. The chain recombines TRBV28 with TRBJ2-1; TRBD2 matches 11 bases. The V gene end was trimmed by 7 bases and the J gene end by 3 bases; junction bases not matched to a gene: 14. Germline loops: CDR1 MDHEN, CDR2 SYDVKM. The CDR3 has 18 amino acids. CDR3 region: CASKPLIAGGKIYNEQFF. The DNA of the CDR3 is TGTGCCAGCAAGCCGTTGATAGCGGGAGGGAAAATCTACAATGAGCAGTTCTTC. Variable domain in full (rest from reference TRBV28 and TRBJ2-1): DVKVTQSSRYLVKRTGEKVFLECVQDMDHENMFWYRQDPGLGLRLIYFSYDVKMKEKGDIPEGYSVSREKKERFSLILESASTNQTSMYLCASKPLIAGGKIYNEQFFGPGTRLTVL.

This clone was seen a few times. The V call is TRBV5-1, the J call TRBJ1-4, with a possible D match to TRBD1 (5 bases). This CDR3 contains 14 residues. Germline CDR1 reads SGHRS; CDR2 reads YFSETQ. V lost 3 bases and J 5 bases, leaving 11 bases between the germline ends. CDR3 bases: TGCGCCAGCAGCTCCGACAGCTTCAATGAAAAACTGTTTTTT. This gives the protein CASSSDSFNEKLFF.

This clone was detected only a few times. This chain joins TRBV7-9 and TRBJ2-5; tentative D call: TRBD1 (5 bases). This CDR3 contains 15 residues. Trimming stripped 2 bases from V and 4 bases from J, with 14 bases between. Germline lookup yields CDR1 SEHNR and CDR2 FQNEAQ (reference sequence). CDR3 in DNA: TGTGCCAGCAGCTTAAAAAGGCAGGGAAGAGAGACCCAGTACTTC. It specifies CASSLKRQGRETQYF.

The chain is built from TRBV30 and TRBJ1-1; D gene ambiguous. The CDR3 sequence is 13 residues long. Germline CDR1 GTSNPN, CDR2 SVGIG (reference sequence). Trimming removed 0 bases from V and 1 base from J, with 6 bases in between. CDR3 DNA sequence: TGTGCCTGGAGTGTACGCAGGAACACTGAAGCTTTCTTT. This encodes CAWSVRRNTEAFF. Using reference TRBV30 and TRBJ1-1 for the parts outside the CDR3, the full variable domain is SQTIHQWPATLVQPVGSPLSLECTVEGTSNPNLYWYRQAAGRGLQLLFYSVGIGQISSEVPQNLSASRPQDRQFILSSKKLLLSDSGFYLCAWSVRRNTEAFFGQGTRLTVV.

The rearrangement links TRBV29-1 to TRBJ2-5, with D maybe TRBD1 (5 bases). V shed 7 bases and J shed 4 bases, with 13 bases lying between them. The CDR3 is made up of 12 amino acids. Looked up from germline, CDR1 is SQVTM and CDR2 is ANQGSEA. As DNA, the CDR3 is TGCAGCGCCGCCCAGGGTGTAGAGACCCAGTACTTC. This gives the protein CSAAQGVETQYF.

This clone was counted a few times. The CDR3 spells CASKGQMNTEAFF. The CDR3, as DNA: TGTGCCAGCAAAGGACAGATGAACACTGAAGCTTTCTTT. The chain combines TRBV2 with TRBJ1-1; perhaps TRBD1 as D (6 bases). Per germline, CDR1 SNHLY and CDR2 FYNNEI. This CDR3 contains 13 residues. Trimming left V 7 bases short and J 0 bases short, with 9 bases between.

J is TRBJ1-3 and V is TRBV18; D remains unclear. There are 14 residues in the CDR3. V was clipped by 4 bases and J by 0 bases, with 7 bases between them. From germline, CDR1 is KGHSH and CDR2 LQKENI. The CDR3: CASSLQNSGNTIYF. The CDR3 region has the DNA TGTGCCAGCTCACTCCAAAACTCTGGAAACACCATATATTTT.

This chain uses TRBV5-1 with TRBJ1-1; D uncertain. Germline V gene data show CDR1 as SGHRS and CDR2 as YFSETQ. The CDR3 is 14 residues long. Trimming left V 2 bases short and J 8 bases short, with 16 bases between. The CDR3 bases are TGCGCCAGCAGCTTAATCCGACCGGGATCAGAAGCTTTCTTT. Residues: CASSLIRPGSEAFF.

The chain has TRBV4-2 and TRBJ1-3; D is possibly TRBD1 (5 bases). The CDR3 runs 17 residues. Germline V lookup: CDR1 LGHNA, CDR2 YNFKEQ. Between the trimmed V and J ends, which lost 1 base and 0 bases, there was a span of 13 bases. The CDR3 here is CASSQGGARSSGNTIYF. In nucleotides, the CDR3 is TGTGCCAGCAGCCAAGGCGGGGCACGGAGCTCTGGAAACACCATATATTTT.

The chain employs TRBV6-6 and TRBJ1-4, with D maybe TRBD1 (5 bases). CDR3 size: 14 residues. V lost 6 bases, J lost 7 bases, and 15 bases lay in between. The germline CDR1 and CDR2 sequences are MNHNY and SVGAGI (reference sequence). This CDR3 reads CASSSQESSEKLFF. DNA for the CDR3: TGTGCCAGCAGCTCACAGGAAAGCAGTGAAAAACTGTTTTTT.

CDR3 protein: CASSVGAGLGTEAFF. The CDR3, as DNA: TGTGCCAGCAGCGTAGGGGCAGGATTGGGCACTGAAGCTTTCTTT. The chain employs TRBV9 and TRBJ1-1; no reliable D call. Looked up from germline, CDR1 is SGDLS and CDR2 is YYNGEE. This CDR3 has 15 amino acids. V was shortened by 0 bases and J by 4 bases, with 13 bases between the two germline ends.

The gene calls are TRBV6-5 and TRBJ1-5, with D perhaps matching TRBD1 (6 bases). The CDR3 sequence is 15 residues long. Trimming left V 2 bases short and J 0 bases short, with 8 bases between. The germline gives CDR1 MNHEY, CDR2 SVGAGI. CDR3 DNA: TGTGCCAGCAGTTACACAGGGAATAGCAATCAGCCCCAGCATTTT. Translation gives CASSYTGNSNQPQHF.

This CDR3 reads CASSLGTGGGYTF. The CDR3 DNA reads as TGTGCCAGCAGCTTAGGGACAGGGGGCGGCTACACCTTC. The V and J genes are TRBV7-9 and TRBJ1-2, with 11 bases lining up with TRBD1. V shed 1 base, J shed 8 bases, and the junction held 0 bases outside the gene matches. Germline V gene sequence: CDR1 SEHNR, CDR2 FQNEAQ (reference sequence). The CDR3 has 13 amino acids.

This sequence joins TRBV5-1 and TRBJ1-5, with a possible D match to TRBD1 (5 bases). The CDR3 is 14 amino acids. V lost 4 bases to trimming and J lost 4 bases, with 12 bases between them. Per germline, CDR1 SGHRS and CDR2 YFSETQ. The CDR3 spells CASSLGEANQPQHF. CDR3 DNA sequence: TGCGCCAGCAGCCTGGGGGAGGCGAATCAGCCCCAGCATTTT.

The gene calls are TRBV7-2 and TRBJ2-2; D not certain. CDR3 length: 14 amino acids. Germline CDR1 and CDR2: SGHTA and FQGNSA. V lost 5 bases and J lost 8, with 15 bases in between. The CDR3 loop is CASSPSKSWGELFF. In DNA form, the CDR3 reads TGTGCCAGCAGCCCCTCAAAGAGCTGGGGGGAGCTGTTTTTT. Full variable domain (rest looked up from reference TRBV7-2 and TRBJ2-2): GAGVSQSPSNKVTEKGKDVELRCDPISGHTALYWYRQSLGQGLEFLIYFQGNSAPDKSGLPSDRFSAERTGGSVSTLTIQRTQQEDSAVYLCASSPSKSWGELFFGEGSRLTVL.